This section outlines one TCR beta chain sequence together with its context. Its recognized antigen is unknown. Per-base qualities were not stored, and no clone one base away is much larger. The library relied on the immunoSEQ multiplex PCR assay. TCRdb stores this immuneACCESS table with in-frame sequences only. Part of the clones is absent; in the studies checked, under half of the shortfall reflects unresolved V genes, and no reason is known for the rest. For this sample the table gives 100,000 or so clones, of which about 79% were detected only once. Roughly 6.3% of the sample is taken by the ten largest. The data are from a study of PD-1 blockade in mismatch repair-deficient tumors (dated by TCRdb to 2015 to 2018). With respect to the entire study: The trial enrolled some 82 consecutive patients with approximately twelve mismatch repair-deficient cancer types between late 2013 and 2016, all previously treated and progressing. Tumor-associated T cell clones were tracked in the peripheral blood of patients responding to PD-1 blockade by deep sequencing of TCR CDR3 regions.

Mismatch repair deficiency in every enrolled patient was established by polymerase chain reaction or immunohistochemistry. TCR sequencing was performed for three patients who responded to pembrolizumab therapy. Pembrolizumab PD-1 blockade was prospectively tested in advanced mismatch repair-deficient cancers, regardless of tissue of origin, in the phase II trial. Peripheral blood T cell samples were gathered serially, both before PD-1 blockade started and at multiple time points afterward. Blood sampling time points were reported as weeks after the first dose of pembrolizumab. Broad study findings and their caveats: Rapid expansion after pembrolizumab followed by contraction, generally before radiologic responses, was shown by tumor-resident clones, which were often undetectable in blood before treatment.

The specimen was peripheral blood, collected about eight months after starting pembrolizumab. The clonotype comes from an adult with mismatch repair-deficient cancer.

The CDR3 amino acid sequence is: CASSIRTLGGGKLFF. The DNA sequence reads TGTGCCAGCAGCATTCGGACACTCGGAGGTGGGAAACTGTTTTTT. The chain joins TRBV7-2 to TRBJ1-4, and the D gene may be TRBD1, 5 bases matching. Taken from cysteine to phenylalanine, the CDR3 has 15 residues. Only CDR3 DNA is held: 45 bases, read in frame from base 1. The germline V gene sets CDR1 to SGHTA and CDR2 to FQGNSA. The junction carries 21 bases between V and J, which are trimmed by 5 bases and 11 bases respectively. With the rest looked up from the reference TRBV7-2 and TRBJ1-4 genes rather than sequenced, the full variable domain is GAGVSQSPSNKVTEKGKDVELRCDPISGHTALYWYRQSLGQGLEFLIYFQGNSAPDKSGLPSDRFSAERTGGSVSTLTIQRTQQEDSAVYLCASSIRTLGGGKLFFGSGTQLSVL.